This is a list of T cell receptor beta chains from one sample in a study of blood T cell repertoires in COVID-19. Some clones are missing from TCRdb's copy, which holds only in-frame ones; the method was immunoSEQ multiplex PCR. This repertoire shows about 260,000 clones, under 90% found once; its top ten account for under 4.5%. Sequenced: PBMCs or T cells enriched from blood (not recorded which). These receptors were obtained from a man aged 30 to 39 with acute COVID-19. Each CDR3 is given with its conserved first and last residue. Each record gives: clone size, V gene, D gene, J gene, CDR3 DNA, CDR3 protein. The D gene is left open where the match is weak. Only some rows state a clone size, as once, few, many or a class for expanded clones.

.	TRBV29-1	TRBD2	TRBJ2-5	TGCAGCGTGGTCGGACTAGCGGGGGACCTGGAGACCCAGTACTTC	CSVVGLAGDLETQYF
.	TRBV7-9	.	TRBJ2-1	TGTGCCAGCAGCGAAGGGGGGGATGAGCAGTTCTTC	CASSEGGDEQFF
.	TRBV12-3/TRBV12-4	.	TRBJ1-2	TGTGCCAGCAGCTCGACCCGTACAGGTGGCTACACCTTC	CASSSTRTGGYTF
.	TRBV5-4	.	TRBJ2-5	TGTGCCAAAGGGGCGGATCAAGAGACCCAGTACTTC	CAKGADQETQYF
few	TRBV30	.	TRBJ2-5	TGTGCCTGGAGTGTCAGGGAAAGGGAGACCCAGTACTTC	CAWSVRERETQYF
many	TRBV7-9	.	TRBJ1-5	TGTGCCAGCAGCCTAATCAATCAGCCCCAGCATTTT	CASSLINQPQHF
.	TRBV6-4	.	TRBJ1-2	TGTGCCAGCAGTGACGGTGTTGGCAGTTCAGACTACACCTTC	CASSDGVGSSDYTF
.	TRBV4-2	TRBD1	TRBJ1-4	TGTGCCAGCAGCCAAGATAGGGGGCTTGGGGCCTCGAATGAAAAACTGTTTTTT	CASSQDRGLGASNEKLFF
.	TRBV6-5	TRBD2	TRBJ2-2	TGTGCCGTTCGGACTAGCGGGAACACCGGGGAGCTGTTTTTT	CAVRTSGNTGELFF
.	TRBV9	TRBD1	TRBJ1-2	TGTGCCAGCAGCCCGCAGGGGGGCAGGGGTGGCTACACCTTC	CASSPQGGRGGYTF
.	TRBV20-1	.	TRBJ2-2	TGCAGTGCTACCTCCTCGATGGAGCTGTTTTTT	CSATSSMELFF
.	TRBV19	TRBD1	TRBJ1-5	TGTGCCAGTACGGACAGGCGGTATCAGCCCCAGCATTTT	CASTDRRYQPQHF
.	TRBV27	TRBD1	TRBJ1-6	TGTGCCAGCAGTTTTGGGCAGACAGGGGCTACCTATAATTCACCCCTCCACTTT	CASSFGQTGATYNSPLHF
.	TRBV28	TRBD1	TRBJ1-5	TGTGCCAGCAGTTCCCCAAGAGGACAGGGGAATCAGCCCCAGCATTTT	CASSSPRGQGNQPQHF
.	TRBV9	.	TRBJ1-2	TGTGCCAGCAGCGCACACACGGGGGGCAGCTATGGCTACACCTTC	CASSAHTGGSYGYTF
once	TRBV6-5	.	TRBJ2-1	TGTGCCAGCAGCTTAGACAGGAGTGAGCAGTTCTTC	CASSLDRSEQFF
once	TRBV2	.	TRBJ2-5	TGTGCCAGCAAGTTGGGGCAAGGAGAGACCCAGTACTTC	CASKLGQGETQYF
.	TRBV2	.	TRBJ2-1	TGTGCCAGCAGTGTTCGCAATGAGCAGTTCTTC	CASSVRNEQFF
.	TRBV4-1	TRBD1	TRBJ1-1	TGCGCCAGCAGAGTGACAGGGGGCACTGAAGCTTTCTTT	CASRVTGGTEAFF
.	TRBV4-3	TRBD1	TRBJ2-3	TGCGCCAGCAGCCAAGACCCGGGACAGACAGCCGATACGCAGTATTTT	CASSQDPGQTADTQYF
.	TRBV2	TRBD1	TRBJ1-3	TGTGCCAGCAGTAACGACAGGGGGGTCGACACCATATATTTT	CASSNDRGVDTIYF
.	TRBV6-5	TRBD1	TRBJ1-1	TGTGCCAGCAAGGGACAGCGATACACTGAAGCTTTCTTT	CASKGQRYTEAFF
.	TRBV18	TRBD2	TRBJ2-3	TGTGCCAGCTCCCTTGATGGGAGCGGGGGGAGCAACACAGATACGCAGTATTTT	CASSLDGSGGSNTDTQYF
few	TRBV5-5	.	TRBJ1-2	TGTGCCAGCAAGGAGGGACTGACCTATGGCTACACCTTC	CASKEGLTYGYTF
.	TRBV28	.	TRBJ1-5	TGTGCCACGTTAGACAGGTGGTATTCCCAGCATTTT	CATLDRWYSQHF
.	TRBV4-3	TRBD2	TRBJ2-1	TGCGCCAGCAGCCAATTTAGCGGGACCGGCAATGAGCAGTTCTTC	CASSQFSGTGNEQFF
.	TRBV19	.	TRBJ1-6	TGTGCCAGTGGGGGGGCAGGGTATAATTCACCCCTCCACTTT	CASGGAGYNSPLHF
.	TRBV3-1/TRBV3-2	.	TRBJ1-3	TGTGCCAGCAGCCAACGGTACTCTGGAAACACCATATATTTT	CASSQRYSGNTIYF
.	TRBV10-1	.	TRBJ2-5	TGCGCCAGCAGTGTAGGGGTCCAAGAGACCCAGTACTTC	CASSVGVQETQYF
.	TRBV6-5	TRBD2	TRBJ2-2	TGTGCCAGCAAAGGACTAGCGGGAAACGGGGAGCTGTTTTTT	CASKGLAGNGELFF
.	TRBV7-3	TRBD2	TRBJ2-1	TGTGCCAGCAGCCGAATAGCGGGATACAATGAGCAGTTCTTC	CASSRIAGYNEQFF
.	TRBV7-2	.	TRBJ1-1	TGTGCCAGCAGCGCCGAAGACAGGACTGAAGCTTTCTTT	CASSAEDRTEAFF
.	TRBV11-2	.	TRBJ1-5	TGTGCCAGCAGCTTAGAATTAGTTCAGCCCCAGCATTTT	CASSLELVQPQHF
.	TRBV7-6	.	TRBJ2-2	TGTGCCAGCAGCGGCCCGGGCAGGGAAGTGGCCGGGGAGCTGTTTTTT	CASSGPGREVAGELFF
.	TRBV19	.	TRBJ1-5	TGTGCCAGTACCCCCCGCCCCGAGAGTCAGCCCCAGCATTTT	CASTPRPESQPQHF
.	TRBV6-5	.	TRBJ1-6	TGTGCCAGCAGTCGCGACAGACCTTATTCACCCCTCCACTTT	CASSRDRPYSPLHF
.	TRBV5-4	TRBD1	TRBJ1-1	TGTGCCAGCAGCTTGGAGACAGGGATCACTGAAGCTTTCTTT	CASSLETGITEAFF
.	TRBV6-5	.	TRBJ1-5	TGTGCCAGCAGTTACTCGGAGAATCAGCCCCAGCATTTT	CASSYSENQPQHF
.	TRBV15	TRBD1	TRBJ1-1	TGTGCCACCAGCAGAGATCGACAGGGGAGCACTGAAGCTTTCTTT	CATSRDRQGSTEAFF
.	TRBV29-1	.	TRBJ1-2	TGCAGCGCGGCCGGGGGGGCACCACTCTATGGCTACACCTTC	CSAAGGAPLYGYTF
.	TRBV15	.	TRBJ1-1	TGTGCCACCAGCAGAGGAGGAGGTCATACTGAAGCTTTCTTT	CATSRGGGHTEAFF
.	TRBV28	.	TRBJ1-2	TGTGCCAGCAGTTTCGGGGGGACGGGGTTTGGCTACACCTTC	CASSFGGTGFGYTF
.	TRBV6-5	TRBD1	TRBJ2-2	TGTGCCAGCAGTCACAACAGGGGGGAGGTCGGGGAGCTGTTTTTT	CASSHNRGEVGELFF